These 29 T cell receptor beta chains came from one sample sequenced in a study of control samples from healthy donors and cancer patients. This table comes from immunoSEQ multiplex PCR, and its TCRdb copy is limited to in-frame clones, with some not included. The sample shows approximately 150,000 clones, approximately 94% of them seen only once. The sequencing input was blood. The receptors here all came from a man younger than 35 in good health.

The gene calls are TRBV9 and TRBJ1-1; a possible D gene is TRBD1 (5 bases). The CDR3 has 14 amino acids. Per germline, CDR1 SGDLS and CDR2 YYNGEE. V was trimmed by 4 bases and J by 4 bases, leaving 14 bases between them. The CDR3 protein is CASSPPAGVTEAFF. CDR3 DNA: TGTGCCAGCAGCCCACCAGCGGGGGTCACTGAAGCTTTCTTT. The entire variable domain, with the rest obtained from reference TRBV9 and TRBJ1-1, is as follows: DSGVTQTPKHLITATGQRVTLRCSPRSGDLSVYWYQQSLDQGLQFLIQYYNGEERAKGNILERFSAQQFPDLHSELNLSSLELGDSALYFCASSPPAGVTEAFFGQGTRLTVV.

V and J are TRBV23-1 and TRBJ2-3, with 7 bases that match TRBD1. TRBV23-1 is labeled an ORF, and its function is uncertain. The CDR3 consists of 18 residues. Unmatched junction bases numbered 11, after V lost 2 bases and J lost 0 bases. The CDR3 bases are TGCGCCAGCAGTCAAATGACAGGGCCACCTCCAAGCACAGATACGCAGTATTTT. Protein product: CASSQMTGPPPSTDTQYF.

The chain employs TRBV19 and TRBJ1-5; D not certain. Germline CDR1 is LNHDA and CDR2 is SQIVND (reference sequence). V lost 10 bases, J lost 4 bases, and 5 bases lay in between. CDR3 length: 10 residues. The CDR3 DNA reads as TGTGCCACCTTAAATCAGCCCCAGCATTTT. It encodes CATLNQPQHF.

This chain uses TRBV5-1 with TRBJ1-2; D is unresolved. The CDR3 has 17 residues. V was trimmed by 1 base and J by 8 bases, leaving 24 bases between them. CDR1 is SGHRS, CDR2 YFSETQ, per germline. In nucleotides, the CDR3 is TGCGCCAGCAGCTTGCTGCTCGGAAATGAACCGTATGGGGGCTACACCTTC. The encoded protein is CASSLLLGNEPYGGYTF.

This clone was detected once. V and J are TRBV12-5 and TRBJ1-6; D is ambiguous. The germline V gene has CDR1 LGHNT and CDR2 FRNRAP. The CDR3 has 9 residues. Trimming shortened V by 4 bases and J by 11 bases, and 0 bases separated the two germline ends. CDR3: CASGSPLHF. The CDR3 DNA follows: TGTGCTAGTGGTTCACCCCTCCACTTT.

The chain has TRBV2 and TRBJ2-1; 7 bases are a match to TRBD1. This CDR3 region has 15 residues. Germline V CDR1 and CDR2: SNHLY, FYNNEI. V gave up 5 bases and J gave up 6 bases; unmatched junction bases: 10. The CDR3 sequence: CASSRRTGYGNEQFF. CDR3 DNA sequence: TGTGCCAGCAGTCGACGGACAGGTTACGGCAATGAGCAGTTCTTC. Variable domain in full (rest from reference TRBV2 and TRBJ2-1): EPEVTQTPSHQVTQMGQEVILRCVPISNHLYFYWYRQILGQKVEFLVSFYNNEISEKSEIFDDQFSVERPDGSNFTLKIRSTKLEDSAMYFCASSRRTGYGNEQFFGPGTRLTVL.

This rearrangement joins TRBV14 to TRBJ1-5; weak D call: TRBD1 (5 bases). Between the trimmed V and J ends, which lost 0 bases and 4 bases, there was a span of 16 bases. Germline V gene data show CDR1 as SGHDN and CDR2 as FVKESK. CDR3 length: 17 residues. CDR3 amino acids: CASSQDRGGGKNQPQHF. The CDR3 region has the DNA TGTGCCAGCAGCCAAGATCGGGGCGGCGGGAAAAATCAGCCCCAGCATTTT.

The gene calls are TRBV29-1 and TRBJ1-5; TRBD1 might be the D (5 bases). CDR3 length: 13 residues. Germline CDR1 is SQVTM and CDR2 is ANQGSEA. Trimming took 4 bases from V and 5 from J, leaving 12 bases between them. CDR3 protein: CSVATRGDQPQHF. Written as DNA, the CDR3 is TGCAGCGTTGCCACCCGGGGGGATCAGCCCCAGCATTTT.

The chain uses TRBV4-1 and TRBJ1-4; a weak D match, TRBD1 (6 bases). CDR3 size: 14 residues. Germline V gene sequence: CDR1 MGHRA, CDR2 YSYEKL. Trimming pared 2 bases from V and 5 bases from J, leaving 9 bases between. The CDR3 loop is CASSQIGGNEKLFF. The CDR3 nucleotides are TGCGCCAGCAGCCAAATAGGGGGGAATGAAAAACTGTTTTTT.

J is TRBJ1-2 and V is TRBV19; no definite D call. The CDR3 consists of 12 residues. V was pared by 6 bases and J by 8 bases, with 13 bases between. Germline V gives CDR1 LNHDA, CDR2 SQIVND (reference sequence). CDR3 residues: CASSPRGSGYTF. DNA for the CDR3: TGTGCCAGTAGCCCCCGGGGTTCCGGCTACACCTTC.

The rearrangement uses TRBV4-1 and TRBJ1-2, with D hard to call. This CDR3 spans 15 amino acids. The germline gives CDR1 MGHRA, CDR2 YSYEKL. Trimming cost V 0 bases and J 4 bases, with 12 bases left between them. CDR3 bases: TGCGCCAGCAGCCAAGATCGGAGTGCGGGCTATGGCTACACCTTC. This encodes CASSQDRSAGYGYTF.

This rearrangement joins TRBV14 to TRBJ1-1; 9 bases are a match to TRBD1. V lost 5 bases and J lost 7; bases outside the gene matches: 5. Germline CDR1 reads SGHDN; CDR2 reads FVKESK. The CDR3 totals 13 residues. The CDR3 DNA reads TGTGCCAGCAGCTTCGACAGGGGGGATGAAGCTTTCTTT. Translated: CASSFDRGDEAFF.

The chain combines TRBV19 with TRBJ1-2; D gene uncertain. Trimming took off 6 bases at V and 6 bases at J, with 11 bases between the two ends. The length of the CDR3 is 12 residues. The germline CDR1 and CDR2 sequences are LNHDA and SQIVND (reference sequence). The CDR3 here is CASSRPSDGYTF. The CDR3 DNA sequence: TGTGCCAGTAGCCGGCCCTCGGATGGCTACACCTTC.

V gene TRBV24-1 combines with J gene TRBJ2-2; tentatively, D is TRBD2 (6 bases). CDR1 is KGHDR, CDR2 SFDVKD, per germline. This CDR3 has 14 residues. V was cut by 4 bases and J by 7 bases, with 12 bases left in between. In DNA form, the CDR3 reads TGTGCCACCAGTGAGGAGGGAAAAGGCGGGGAGCTGTTTTTT. This translates into CATSEEGKGGELFF.

This clone was seen once. The genes are TRBV19 and TRBJ1-4; 7 nucleotides line up with TRBD1. There are 15 residues in the CDR3. After removal of 7 bases from V and 5 bases from J, the junction contained 10 bases not matched to a gene. Germline-derived CDR1 and CDR2 are LNHDA and SQIVND (reference sequence). This CDR3 reads CASTNRDSQNEKLFF. The CDR3 coding sequence is TGTGCCAGTACCAACCGGGACAGTCAAAATGAAAAACTGTTTTTT.

V and J are TRBV25-1 and TRBJ1-4, with 7 nucleotides matching TRBD1. CDR3 length: 13 amino acids. CDR1 is MGHDK and CDR2 is SYGVNS in the germline V gene. With 7 bases clipped from V and 4 bases from J, the junction kept 3 bases outside the gene matches. The CDR3 loop is CASTQGFNEKLFF. For the CDR3, the DNA is TGTGCCAGCACACAGGGGTTTAATGAAAAACTGTTTTTT.

The chain uses TRBV27 and TRBJ1-1; the D is unclear. CDR3 length equals 13 residues. V was shortened by 2 bases and J by 5 bases, with 9 bases between the two germline ends. CDR1 and CDR2 (germline): MNHEY, SMNVEV (reference sequence). The CDR3 here is CASSLDFGTEAFF. In nucleotides, the CDR3 is TGTGCCAGCAGTTTAGATTTTGGGACTGAAGCTTTCTTT.

The chain has TRBV6-2 or TRBV6-3 and TRBJ2-7; D not resolved. V was clipped by 5 bases and J by 4 bases, with 9 bases between them. This CDR3 contains 12 residues. Germline lookup yields CDR1 MNHEY and CDR2 SVGEGT. In nucleotides, the CDR3 is TGTGCCAGCAGTCCGACCGCTTACGAGCAGTACTTC. Protein: CASSPTAYEQYF.

The chain recombines TRBV28 with TRBJ1-6; the D is unclear. Per the germline V gene, CDR1 is MDHEN and CDR2 is SYDVKM. This CDR3 has 15 residues. Trimming removed 2 bases at V and 5 bases at J, with 10 bases between. The CDR3 loop is CASSLIGRDNSPLHF. In nucleotides, the CDR3 is TGTGCCAGCAGTTTAATAGGGCGAGATAATTCACCCCTCCACTTT.

The chain carries TRBV6-4 and TRBJ2-1; maybe TRBD2 (6 bases). V lost 4 bases to trimming and J lost 4 bases, with 11 bases between them. This CDR3 is 14 amino acids long. CDR1 and CDR2 from the germline V gene are MRHNA and SNTAGT. Here the CDR3 reads CASSVSSGYNEQFF. The DNA for the CDR3 is TGTGCCAGCAGTGTATCCAGCGGGTACAATGAGCAGTTCTTC.

The rearrangement uses TRBV29-1 and TRBJ2-1; TRBD2 agrees at 7 bases. Trimming at V came to 2 bases and at J to 0 bases, leaving 7 bases not matched to a gene. The V gene's germline CDR1 is SQVTM and CDR2 ANQGSEA. The CDR3 consists of 16 residues. This chain's CDR3 is CSVEFIAGGSYNEQFF. The CDR3 coding sequence is TGCAGCGTTGAATTTATAGCGGGCGGCTCCTACAATGAGCAGTTCTTC.

This clone has a single count. V gene TRBV15 combines with J gene TRBJ2-7, with D unclear. The CDR3 covers 12 residues. Germline V gives CDR1 LNHNV, CDR2 YYDKDF (reference sequence). Trimming left V 1 base short and J 6 bases short, with 7 bases between. Written as DNA, the CDR3 is TGTGCCACCAGCAGAGGGGCTTCCGAGCAGTACTTC. Amino acid sequence: CATSRGASEQYF.

The V gene is TRBV28, the J gene TRBJ1-2, with D uncertain. CDR1 MDHEN and CDR2 SYDVKM come from the germline V gene. The CDR3 loop spans 10 amino acids. Trimming cost V 8 bases and J 8 bases, with 9 bases left between them. The CDR3 protein is CASLRGGYTF. The DNA for the CDR3 is TGTGCCAGCTTACGAGGCGGCTACACCTTC.

The chain couples TRBV5-4 to TRBJ2-5; 8 bases fit TRBD1. Germline-derived CDR1 and CDR2 are SGHNT and YYREEE (reference sequence). The V segment lost 3 bases and the J segment 4 bases; nucleotides outside the gene matches: 14. This CDR3 has 17 amino acids. This CDR3 is CASSSSVFRGRRETQYF. The DNA of the CDR3 is TGTGCCAGCAGCTCTTCGGTCTTCAGGGGGCGGCGAGAGACCCAGTACTTC.

This chain joins TRBV28 and TRBJ1-5; tentative D call: TRBD1 (5 bases). In germline, CDR1 is MDHEN, CDR2 SYDVKM. The CDR3 is 14 amino acids. V was cut by 9 bases and J by 6 bases, with 18 bases left in between. CDR3 nucleotide sequence: TGTGCCAGTTCGTCGAGGGGTTTGGGTCAGCCCCAGCATTTT. Its translation is CASSSRGLGQPQHF.

The gene calls are TRBV7-9 and TRBJ1-2; no firm D call. Germline V CDR1 and CDR2: SEHNR, FQNEAQ (reference sequence). This CDR3 contains 12 residues. Trimming stripped 3 bases from V and 8 bases from J, with 10 bases between. The CDR3 sequence: CASSFKRMGYTF. The CDR3 DNA reads TGTGCCAGCAGCTTTAAGCGTATGGGCTACACCTTC.

The chain is built from TRBV19 and TRBJ2-2; a possible D gene is TRBD1 (6 bases). The V end lost 5 bases, the J end lost 4 bases, and 14 bases lay between the germline ends. Germline V gene sequence: CDR1 LNHDA, CDR2 SQIVND (reference sequence). The CDR3 is 15 amino acids. CDR3 residues: CASSSHRVGTGELFF. CDR3 in DNA: TGTGCCAGTAGTTCTCACAGGGTAGGCACCGGGGAGCTGTTTTTT.

The V gene is TRBV5-1, the J gene TRBJ1-4; D call uncertain. V lost 3 bases to trimming and J lost 5 bases, with 11 bases between them. Germline CDR1 reads SGHRS; CDR2 reads YFSETQ. The CDR3 runs to 14 residues. DNA of the CDR3: TGCGCCAGCAGCTGGTCCGGGAGGAATGAAAAACTGTTTTTT. Its translation is CASSWSGRNEKLFF.

The V call is TRBV3-1 (or the pseudogene TRBV3-2), the J call TRBJ2-1; 9 nucleotides match TRBD2. The junction had 10 bases not matched to a gene; V was cut back by 2 bases and J by 8 bases. CDR3 length: 16 amino acids. Looked up from germline, CDR1 is LGHDT and CDR2 is YNNKEL (reference sequence). In DNA, the CDR3 is TGTGCCAGCAGCCAAAGAGTTAGGCAGCGGGGGGATGAGCAGTTCTTC. It is translated as CASSQRVRQRGDEQFF.